A selection of T cell receptor beta chains follows, all from one sample in a study of shared clonotypes between healthy human individuals. Here immunoSEQ multiplex PCR was the method, and the copy in TCRdb shows in-frame clones only, minus some. This sample has 600,000 or so clones, with 95% to 98% found just once. Sequenced: naive CD8+ T cells sorted from blood. These receptors were collected from a man younger than 45 in good health. CDR3s include the opening cysteine and the closing phenylalanine or tryptophan. Each record gives: CDR3 protein, CDR3 DNA, J gene, D gene, V gene, clone size. A D gene is named only where the DNA matches it firmly. Size tells how often a clone was seen (once, few, many) or the class of an expanded clone, and some rows leave it out.

cdr3_aa: CASSPRLAGGPPSYNEQFF
cdr3_nt: TGTGCCAGCAGTCCGAGACTAGCGGGAGGACCCCCGTCCTACAATGAGCAGTTCTTC
j_call: TRBJ2-1
d_call: TRBD2
v_call: TRBV27
clone_size: once

cdr3_aa: CASGRLAEGTDTQYF
cdr3_nt: TGTGCCAGCGGGAGACTAGCGGAAGGCACAGATACGCAGTATTTT
j_call: TRBJ2-3
d_call: TRBD2
v_call: TRBV6-5
clone_size: -

cdr3_aa: CASSLRGSGRVLTDEQFF
cdr3_nt: TGTGCCAGCAGCCTCAGGGGAAGCGGGAGGGTCCTTACGGATGAGCAGTTCTTC
j_call: TRBJ2-1
d_call: TRBD2
v_call: TRBV7-9
clone_size: once

cdr3_aa: CASSSLRGGETQYF
cdr3_nt: TGTGCCAGCAGCTCTCTCCGTGGGGGAGAGACCCAGTACTTC
j_call: TRBJ2-5
d_call: -
v_call: TRBV5-4
clone_size: -

cdr3_aa: CASSLISSRYSGANVLTF
cdr3_nt: TGTGCCAGCAGCTTAATTTCGAGCAGGTACTCTGGGGCCAACGTCCTGACTTTC
j_call: TRBJ2-6
d_call: -
v_call: TRBV5-4
clone_size: -

cdr3_aa: CASSAGTEVSYEQYF
cdr3_nt: TGCGCCAGCAGCGCCGGGACGGAGGTTTCCTACGAGCAGTACTTC
j_call: TRBJ2-7
d_call: -
v_call: TRBV5-1
clone_size: -

cdr3_aa: CASSQFMVNTGELFF
cdr3_nt: TGTGCCAGCAGCCAATTTATGGTGAACACCGGGGAGCTGTTTTTT
j_call: TRBJ2-2
d_call: -
v_call: TRBV14
clone_size: -

cdr3_aa: CASSNRDLSYEQYF
cdr3_nt: TGTGCCAGTAGCAACAGGGACCTCTCCTACGAGCAGTACTTC
j_call: TRBJ2-7
d_call: -
v_call: TRBV19
clone_size: -

cdr3_aa: CASSQSASTSANEQYF
cdr3_nt: TGTGCCAGCAGCCAATCGGCCAGTACCTCCGCCAACGAGCAGTACTTC
j_call: TRBJ2-7
d_call: -
v_call: TRBV16
clone_size: -

cdr3_aa: CASSTVPWGDEQYF
cdr3_nt: TGTGCCAGCAGCACGGTTCCCTGGGGGGACGAGCAGTACTTC
j_call: TRBJ2-7
d_call: -
v_call: TRBV5-6
clone_size: -

cdr3_aa: CASSLAESREQYF
cdr3_nt: TGTGCCAGCAGTTTGGCGGAATCACGCGAGCAGTACTTC
j_call: TRBJ2-7
d_call: -
v_call: TRBV27
clone_size: -

cdr3_aa: CASRYRSADPAFF
cdr3_nt: TGTGCCAGCAGGTACAGGTCCGCCGATCCAGCTTTCTTT
j_call: TRBJ1-1
d_call: -
v_call: TRBV2
clone_size: -

cdr3_aa: CASSFGPAGGPEQYF
cdr3_nt: TGTGCCAGCAGCTTTGGACCAGCGGGAGGACCCGAGCAGTACTTC
j_call: TRBJ2-7
d_call: TRBD2
v_call: TRBV7-9
clone_size: -

cdr3_aa: CASSPGGLAGEHEQFF
cdr3_nt: TGTGCCAGCTCACCTGGGGGACTAGCGGGAGAACATGAGCAGTTCTTC
j_call: TRBJ2-1
d_call: TRBD2
v_call: TRBV18
clone_size: -

cdr3_aa: CASSLPGTRYEQYF
cdr3_nt: TGTGCCAGCAGTCTGCCCGGGACACGATACGAGCAGTACTTC
j_call: TRBJ2-7
d_call: -
v_call: TRBV5-5
clone_size: -

cdr3_aa: CSVEDLDSGANVLTF
cdr3_nt: TGCAGCGTTGAAGATCTAGACTCTGGGGCCAACGTCCTGACTTTC
j_call: TRBJ2-6
d_call: -
v_call: TRBV29-1
clone_size: -

cdr3_aa: CASSFGNSGNTIYF
cdr3_nt: TGTGCCAGCAGTTTTGGGAACTCTGGAAACACCATATATTTT
j_call: TRBJ1-3
d_call: -
v_call: TRBV6-5
clone_size: -